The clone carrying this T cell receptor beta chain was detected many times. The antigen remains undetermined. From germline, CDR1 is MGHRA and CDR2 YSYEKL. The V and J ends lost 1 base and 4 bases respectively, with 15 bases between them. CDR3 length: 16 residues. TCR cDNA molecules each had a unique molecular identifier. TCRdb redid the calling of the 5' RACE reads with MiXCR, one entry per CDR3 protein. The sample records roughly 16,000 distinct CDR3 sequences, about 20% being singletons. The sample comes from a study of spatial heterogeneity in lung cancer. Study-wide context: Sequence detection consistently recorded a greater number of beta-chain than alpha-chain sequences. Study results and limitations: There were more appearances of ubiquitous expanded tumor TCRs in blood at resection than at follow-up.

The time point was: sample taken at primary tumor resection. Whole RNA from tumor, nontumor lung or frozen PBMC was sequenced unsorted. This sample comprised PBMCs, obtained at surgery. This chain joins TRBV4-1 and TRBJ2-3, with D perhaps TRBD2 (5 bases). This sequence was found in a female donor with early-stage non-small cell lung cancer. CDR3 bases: TGCGCCAGCAGCCAAGTATCCACTAGTGCATCAGATACGCAGTATTTT. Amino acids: CASSQVSTSASDTQYF.